Following are 10 T cell receptor beta chains from one sample sequenced in a study of shared clonotypes between healthy human individuals. Produced via immunoSEQ multiplex PCR; TCRdb's table is partial and in-frame only. The sample yields 400,000 or so clones, approximately 96% seen once. Sequenced: memory CD8+ T cells sorted from blood. Subset in this sample: CD45RO+ cells pooled with CCR7-negative TemRA cells. These receptors were taken from a man in his thirties or forties in good health.

This chain connects TRBV7-3 to TRBJ2-3; D is perhaps TRBD1 (5 bases). CDR1 and CDR2 (germline): SGHTA, FQGTGA. The CDR3 runs 13 residues. The germline V and J ends were trimmed by 0 bases and 7 bases, with 8 bases remaining between them. CDR3 DNA: TGTGCCAGCAGCTTAACGCCAGGGAATACGCAGTATTTT. This gives the protein CASSLTPGNTQYF.

The chain combines TRBV30 with TRBJ2-7; possibly TRBD2 for D (5 bases). Germline V gene data show CDR1 as GTSNPN and CDR2 as SVGIG (reference sequence). The germline V and J ends were trimmed by 3 bases and 4 bases, with 10 bases remaining between them. The CDR3 length is 12 residues. This chain's CDR3 is CAWSYRGYEQYF. The CDR3 nucleotides are TGTGCCTGGAGCTATCGAGGGTACGAGCAGTACTTC.

The chain has TRBV29-1 and TRBJ1-2; possibly TRBD1 for D (6 bases). Trimming took off 6 bases at V and 4 bases at J, with 12 bases between the two ends. The CDR3 covers 12 residues. In germline, CDR1 is SQVTM, CDR2 ANQGSEA. The DNA of the CDR3 is TGCAGCGTAGGCAGGGGAGGCTATGGCTACACCTTC. It encodes CSVGRGGYGYTF.

This clone was detected only once. The CDR3 spells CASSRAAHSYEQYF. In DNA, the CDR3 is TGTGCCAGCAGCAGGGCTGCCCACTCCTACGAGCAGTACTTC. The rearrangement uses TRBV21-1 and TRBJ2-7; the D call TRBD1 from the table was never checked on the DNA. TRBV21-1 is designated a pseudogene. The CDR3 is 14 residues long.

The chain links TRBV7-3 to TRBJ1-2; D ambiguous. V lost 1 base, J lost 6 bases, and 9 bases lay in between. This CDR3 is 13 amino acids long. Germline V lookup: CDR1 SGHTA, CDR2 FQGTGA. The CDR3: CASSLMPSNGYTF. Written as DNA, the CDR3 is TGTGCCAGCAGCTTAATGCCCAGTAATGGCTACACCTTC.

The chain joins TRBV28 to TRBJ1-1; D is uncertain. There are 13 residues in the CDR3. Trimming removed 2 bases from V and 0 bases from J, with 4 bases in between. In germline, CDR1 is MDHEN, CDR2 SYDVKM. Here the CDR3 DNA reads TGTGCCAGCAGTTTACCCCTGAACACTGAAGCTTTCTTT. Translation gives CASSLPLNTEAFF.

The gene calls are TRBV9 and TRBJ2-1; 8 positions match TRBD2. This CDR3 has 16 amino acids. Trimming cost V 0 bases and J 4 bases; bases outside gene matches: 6. CDR1 and CDR2 from the germline V gene are SGDLS and YYNGEE. In DNA, the CDR3 is TGTGCCAGCAGCGTAGGAGCGGGAGATAGATACAATGAGCAGTTCTTC. Its translation is CASSVGAGDRYNEQFF.

The chain links TRBV9 to TRBJ2-1; D call uncertain. Germline lookup yields CDR1 SGDLS and CDR2 YYNGEE. V was shortened by 4 bases and J by 4 bases, with 12 bases between the two germline ends. The CDR3 runs 14 residues. The CDR3 nucleotides are TGTGCCAGCAGCCCGATTCGCGCGTACAATGAGCAGTTCTTC. Amino acid sequence: CASSPIRAYNEQFF.

The chain combines TRBV29-1 with TRBJ2-1; tentatively, D is TRBD1 (6 bases). V was clipped by 1 base and J by 0 bases, with 13 bases between them. The CDR3 consists of 16 residues. Germline V gene sequence: CDR1 SQVTM, CDR2 ANQGSEA. CDR3 nucleotides: TGCAGCGTTGAAGGCCCTGACAGGACCTCCTACAATGAGCAGTTCTTC. Translated, it gives CSVEGPDRTSYNEQFF.

The table lists this clone with a count of one. The chain recombines TRBV4-2 with TRBJ2-1, with 7 positions matching TRBD2. The CDR3 consists of 16 residues. The trim removed 4 bases at V and 7 bases at J, leaving 13 bases unmatched. Per the germline V gene, CDR1 is LGHNA and CDR2 is YNFKEQ. CDR3 nucleotides: TGTGCCAGCAGCCTTTTCGCGGGAGAAAAGGGGAATGAGCAGTTCTTC. It is translated as CASSLFAGEKGNEQFF.